One and the same sample provided the 30 T cell receptor beta chains below, sequenced in a study of cytomegalovirus exposure and HLA in healthy donors. This PCR relied on a set of 60 Vbeta primers and 13 Jbeta primers. The data were produced by immunoSEQ multiplex PCR, yet TCRdb's version contains in-frame clones alone and is incomplete. The table shows hundreds of thousands of clones, with 82% occurring only once. The sequenced sample was PBMCs. These receptors were taken from a man aged 40-50 years in good health and CMV-seropositive.

V gene TRBV4-2 combines with J gene TRBJ1-2; the D is unclear. The CDR3 is 13 amino acids. Germline CDR1 reads LGHNA; CDR2 reads YNFKEQ. V was pared by 1 base and J by 4 bases, with 7 bases between. The CDR3 loop is CASSQVPFYGYTF. Here the CDR3 DNA reads TGTGCCAGCAGCCAAGTTCCCTTCTATGGCTACACCTTC.

The rearrangement uses TRBV29-1 and TRBJ2-7, with TRBD2 matching over 10 bases. Germline lookup yields CDR1 SQVTM and CDR2 ANQGSEA. Losses at the gene ends were 7 bases for V and 7 bases for J; bases not matched to a gene: 10. This CDR3 contains 13 residues. The CDR3 DNA follows: TGCAGCGCCCAGGGGACTAGCGAATCGGAGCAGTACGTC. Translation gives CSAQGTSESEQYV.

V and J are TRBV14 and TRBJ2-5, with 8 nucleotides matching TRBD1. CDR3 length: 15 amino acids. The germline V gene encodes CDR1 SGHDN and CDR2 FVKESK. The V and J ends lost 4 bases and 4 bases, in that order; junction bases with no gene match: 8. DNA for the CDR3: TGTGCCAGCAGCCCCGGACAGGGAATGGCAGAGACCCAGTACTTC. Encoded protein: CASSPGQGMAETQYF.

This chain joins TRBV11-3 and TRBJ2-2; tentatively, D is TRBD1 (6 bases). V lost 5 bases and J 3 bases, leaving 19 bases between the germline ends. The CDR3 has 17 amino acids. Per the germline V gene, CDR1 is SGHNT and CDR2 is YENEEA. The CDR3 reads CASSDSHREMYTGELFF. For the CDR3, the DNA is TGTGCCAGCAGCGACAGCCACAGGGAAATGTACACCGGGGAGCTGTTTTTT.

The chain carries TRBV11-3 and TRBJ2-2; the D is unclear. The CDR3 consists of 13 residues. The ends were cut back, 1 base at V and 6 bases at J, with 6 bases in the middle. Germline lookup yields CDR1 SGHNT and CDR2 YENEEA. The CDR3 bases are TGTGCCAGCAGCTTAGTCGTCTCCGGGGAGCTGTTTTTT. Amino acids: CASSLVVSGELFF.

The genes are TRBV5-1 and TRBJ2-1; D remains ambiguous. This CDR3 spans 14 amino acids. The V gene's germline CDR1 is SGHRS and CDR2 YFSETQ. Trimming pared 2 bases from V and 0 bases from J, leaving 6 bases between. CDR3 in amino acids: CASSFRSSYNEQFF. The CDR3 coding sequence is TGCGCCAGCAGCTTTAGGAGCTCCTACAATGAGCAGTTCTTC.

The gene calls are TRBV6-5 and TRBJ2-7, with TRBD2 as a possible D gene (6 bases). There are 13 residues in the CDR3. Germline CDR1 reads MNHEY; CDR2 reads SVGAGI. Trimming took 6 bases from V and 0 from J, leaving 9 bases between them. The CDR3 is CASRGTGSYEQYF. The DNA for the CDR3 is TGTGCCAGCAGGGGGACTGGCTCCTACGAGCAGTACTTC.

V and J are TRBV5-6 and TRBJ2-6; perhaps TRBD2 as D (5 bases). This CDR3 is 17 amino acids long. Germline lookup yields CDR1 SGHDT and CDR2 YYEEEE. Trimming took 4 bases from V and 3 from J, leaving 17 bases between them. Here the CDR3 reads CASSDYRRLSGANVLTF. The DNA of the CDR3 is TGTGCCAGCAGCGACTATCGACGACTCAGTGGGGCCAACGTCCTGACTTTC.

This clone has just a few counts. The DNA for the CDR3 is TGTGCCACCAGCAGAGATTTAGGGGTAAACACTGAAGCTTTCTTT. The encoded protein is CATSRDLGVNTEAFF. The chain recombines TRBV15 with TRBJ1-1; possible D gene TRBD1, 5 bases. Germline V gives CDR1 LNHNV, CDR2 YYDKDF (reference sequence). The CDR3 loop spans 15 amino acids. Trimming pared 0 bases from V and 2 bases from J, leaving 10 bases between.

The chain carries TRBV6-5 and TRBJ2-5; 10 bases line up with TRBD2. This CDR3 is built from 16 residues. Germline lookup yields CDR1 MNHEY and CDR2 SVGAGI. The junction had 8 bases not matched to a gene; V was cut back by 2 bases and J by 5 bases. The CDR3 DNA is TGTGCCAGCAGTTACGCCCAGGGACTAGCGTTGGAGACCCAGTACTTC. Residues: CASSYAQGLALETQYF.

V and J are TRBV29-1 and TRBJ2-7; the match to TRBD2 covers 9 bases. The V and J ends lost 4 bases and 2 bases, in that order; junction bases with no gene match: 6. CDR1 is SQVTM, CDR2 ANQGSEA, per germline. This CDR3 is 14 amino acids long. In nucleotides, the CDR3 is TGCAGCGTTGGAGGGACTAGCAGTACCTACGAGCAGTACTTC. It is translated as CSVGGTSSTYEQYF.

The chain recombines TRBV27 with TRBJ1-6; 7 nucleotides line up with TRBD1. The germline V gene encodes CDR1 MNHEY and CDR2 SMNVEV (reference sequence). The CDR3 contains 12 residues. Germline trimming cut 6 bases from V and 9 bases from J; bases unmatched to any gene: 2. CDR3 amino acids: CASSRGISPLHF. The CDR3 nucleotides read TGTGCCAGCAGCAGGGGGATTTCACCCCTCCACTTT.

A word on this clone: Other DNA sequences in this specimen translate into the identical CDR3. The chain combines TRBV5-4 with TRBJ2-1, with no clear D. Per the germline V gene, CDR1 is SGHNT and CDR2 is YYREEE (reference sequence). This CDR3 is built from 13 residues. The germline V and J ends were trimmed by 3 bases and 4 bases, with 8 bases remaining between them. For the CDR3, the DNA is TGTGCCAGCAGCTATACAGAATACAATGAGCAGTTCTTC. Translated, it gives CASSYTEYNEQFF.

This clone was counted only a few times. This chain connects TRBV27 to TRBJ2-7; 9 bases match TRBD2. The junction had 8 bases not matched to a gene; V was cut back by 0 bases and J by 5 bases. This CDR3 has 16 amino acids. The germline V gene encodes CDR1 MNHEY and CDR2 SMNVEV (reference sequence). CDR3 bases: TGTGCCAGCAGTTTATCGAGGGCTAGCGGGAAGCACGAGCAGTACTTC. This sequence encodes CASSLSRASGKHEQYF.

V and J are TRBV7-8 and TRBJ2-1; possible D gene TRBD2, 5 bases. V shed 5 bases and J shed 3 bases, with 17 bases lying between them. Per germline, CDR1 SGHVS and CDR2 FQNEAQ. The CDR3 length is 16 residues. CDR3 in amino acids: CASSQMWEKFYNEQFF. The CDR3 bases are TGTGCCAGCAGCCAGATGTGGGAGAAGTTCTACAATGAGCAGTTCTTC.

The gene calls are TRBV5-5 and TRBJ2-6; TRBD1 matches at 10 bases. The CDR3 is 17 amino acids. Germline V gives CDR1 SGHKS, CDR2 YYEKEE (reference sequence). The junction had 4 bases not matched to a gene; V was cut back by 4 bases and J by 0 bases. CDR3 nucleotides: TGTGCCAGCAGCCCCGGACAGGGGGGCTCTGGGGCCAACGTCCTGACTTTC. As protein: CASSPGQGGSGANVLTF.

V and J are TRBV28 and TRBJ2-1; 8 nucleotides match TRBD1. Germline values: CDR1 MDHEN, CDR2 SYDVKM. The CDR3 runs to 14 residues. The V gene end was trimmed by 5 bases and the J gene end by 10 bases; junction bases not matched to a gene: 10. CDR3 in DNA: TGTGCCAGCAGTCGCCCCCAGGGGGCGCAAGAGCAGTTCTTC. Encoded protein: CASSRPQGAQEQFF.

V is TRBV11-1 and J is TRBJ2-5, with 13 nucleotides matching TRBD2. The CDR3 is 16 residues long. With V trimmed by 5 bases and J by 3 bases, 6 bases remained unmatched. Germline values: CDR1 SGHAT, CDR2 FQDESV (reference sequence). The CDR3 loop reads CASSGGTSGKKETQYF. The CDR3 region has the DNA TGTGCCAGCAGCGGAGGGACTAGCGGGAAAAAAGAGACCCAGTACTTC. Filled out from reference TRBV11-1 and TRBJ2-5, the complete variable domain reads EAEVAQSPRYKITEKSQAVAFWCDPISGHATLYWYRQILGQGPELLVQFQDESVVDDSQLPKDRFSAERLKGVDSTLKIQPAELGDSAMYLCASSGGTSGKKETQYFGPGTRLLVL.

Details on this clone: At one end, the junction sequence differs from germline, possibly due to a read error. The chain couples TRBV7-7 to TRBJ2-2; D gene ambiguous. The CDR3 has 14 residues. Germline assignment: CDR1 SSHAT and CDR2 FNYEAQ (reference sequence). CDR3 sequence reads: CASSLVTNTGELFF. The CDR3, as DNA: TGTGCTAGCAGCTTAGTTACGAACACCGGGGAGCTGTTTTTT.

The chain uses TRBV6-1 and TRBJ1-4; D gene unclear. Between the trimmed V and J ends, which lost 11 bases and 0 bases, there was a span of 13 bases. From germline, CDR1 is MNHNS and CDR2 SASEGT. The CDR3 is 14 amino acids. CDR3: CAYSTGSTNEKLFF. In DNA, the CDR3 is TGTGCCTACTCAACGGGATCAACTAATGAAAAACTGTTTTTT.

The chain has TRBV10-1 and TRBJ2-3, with 9 bases matching TRBD2. After removal of 0 bases from V and 0 bases from J, the junction contained 4 bases not matched to a gene. The germline V gene encodes CDR1 WNHNN and CDR2 SYGVQD (reference sequence). This CDR3 is built from 17 residues. CDR3 residues: CASSESSSGRSTDTQYF. The CDR3 DNA sequence: TGCGCCAGCAGTGAGTCCAGCAGCGGGAGGAGCACAGATACGCAGTATTTT.

J is TRBJ2-5 and V is TRBV6-5; D possibly corresponds to TRBD2 (5 bases). The germline CDR1 and CDR2 sequences are MNHEY and SVGAGI. V was pared by 4 bases and J by 4 bases, with 10 bases between. The CDR3 contains 13 residues. The CDR3 DNA reads as TGTGCCAGCAGTTCCCGGGAAGGAGAGACCCAGTACTTC. This codes for CASSSREGETQYF.

The chain links TRBV19 to TRBJ2-7; a possible D gene is TRBD1 (6 bases). Germline V CDR1 and CDR2: LNHDA, SQIVND (reference sequence). The CDR3 extends over 15 amino acids. V lost 5 bases, J lost 0 bases, and 14 bases lay in between. For the CDR3, the DNA is TGTGCCAGTAGTTTTACCGGACAGCTCTCCTACGAGCAGTACTTC. Translated: CASSFTGQLSYEQYF.

The chain joins TRBV29-1 to TRBJ2-3; 8 nucleotides agree with TRBD2. This CDR3 region has 15 residues. Germline loops: CDR1 SQVTM, CDR2 ANQGSEA. V was pared by 5 bases and J by 0 bases, with 7 bases of the junction left unmatched. CDR3 bases: TGCAGCGTTCCTGCGACTAGCGTAAGCACAGATACGCAGTATTTT. It translates to CSVPATSVSTDTQYF.

The chain carries TRBV7-8 and TRBJ1-3; D perhaps matches TRBD1 (5 bases). Germline V gene sequence: CDR1 SGHVS, CDR2 FQNEAQ. This CDR3 region has 13 residues. The V and J ends lost 5 bases and 6 bases respectively, with 11 bases between them. The CDR3 is CASSHGGENTIYF. The CDR3 nucleotides read TGTGCCAGCAGCCATGGAGGGGAAAACACCATATATTTT.

The chain recombines TRBV7-2 with TRBJ2-5, with TRBD1 as a possible D gene (5 bases). The V and J ends lost 0 bases and 3 bases respectively, with 8 bases between them. The CDR3 length is 14 residues. The germline gives CDR1 SGHTA, CDR2 FQGNSA. This CDR3 reads CASSLAGAKETQYF. DNA of the CDR3: TGTGCCAGCAGCTTAGCTGGGGCGAAAGAGACCCAGTACTTC.

This clone has a handful of counts. The CDR3 nucleotides are TGTGCCAGCAGCGCAACGGGACTAGCGGGAGGGCCGGAGACAGATACGCAGTATTTT. This encodes CASSATGLAGGPETDTQYF. The rearrangement links TRBV9 to TRBJ2-3; 16 bases line up with TRBD2. The V and J ends lost 3 bases and 3 bases, in that order; junction bases with no gene match: 10. CDR1 and CDR2 from the germline V gene are SGDLS and YYNGEE. The CDR3 is 19 residues long.

The chain recombines TRBV5-4 with TRBJ1-3, with a weak D call TRBD1 (6 bases). Germline loops: CDR1 SGHNT, CDR2 YYREEE (reference sequence). V lost 4 bases and J lost 0, with 14 bases in between. This CDR3 comprises 16 residues. The CDR3 DNA sequence: TGTGCCAGCAGCGAGGACAGCCCACTCTCTGGAAACACCATATATTTT. It translates to CASSEDSPLSGNTIYF.

The CDR3 region has the DNA TGCGCCAGCAGCTTGGACAGTTCCTACAATGAGCAGTTCTTC. Translated: CASSLDSSYNEQFF. The chain is built from TRBV5-1 and TRBJ2-1; D call uncertain. Trimming removed 0 bases from V and 1 base from J, with 5 bases in between. CDR3 length: 14 residues. The V gene's germline CDR1 is SGHRS and CDR2 YFSETQ.

J is TRBJ1-6 and V is TRBV27; no definite D call. Trimming removed 5 bases at V and 0 bases at J, with 17 bases between. The germline gives CDR1 MNHEY, CDR2 SMNVEV (reference sequence). The CDR3 is made up of 18 amino acids. DNA of the CDR3: TGTGCCAGCAGTCCTCGATCAGACGGAGGCTCCTATAATTCACCCCTCCACTTT. Protein sequence: CASSPRSDGGSYNSPLHF.